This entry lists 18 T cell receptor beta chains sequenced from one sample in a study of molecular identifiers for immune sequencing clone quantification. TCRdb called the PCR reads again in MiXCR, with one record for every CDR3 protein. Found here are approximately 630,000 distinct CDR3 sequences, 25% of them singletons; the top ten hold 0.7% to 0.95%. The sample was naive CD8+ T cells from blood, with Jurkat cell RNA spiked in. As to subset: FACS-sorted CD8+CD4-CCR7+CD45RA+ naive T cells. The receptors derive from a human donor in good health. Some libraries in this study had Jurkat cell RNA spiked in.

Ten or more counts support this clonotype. The CDR3 nucleotides are TGTGCCAGCAGTGAAGTTGTTATTAGCGGTCGCACAGATACGCAGTATTTT. Its translation: CASSEVVISGRTDTQYF. The J gene is TRBJ2-3, the V gene TRBV2; D is perhaps TRBD2 (6 bases). CDR1 SNHLY and CDR2 FYNNEI come from the germline V gene. V was trimmed by 1 base and J by 1 base, leaving 15 bases between them. This CDR3 has 17 amino acids.

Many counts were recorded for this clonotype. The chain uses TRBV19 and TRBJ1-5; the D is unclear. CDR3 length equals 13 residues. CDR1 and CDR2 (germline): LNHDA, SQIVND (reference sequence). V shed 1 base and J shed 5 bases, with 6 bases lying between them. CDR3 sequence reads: CASSIVEDQPQHF. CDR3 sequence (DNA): TGTGCCAGTAGTATAGTAGAGGATCAGCCCCAGCATTTT.

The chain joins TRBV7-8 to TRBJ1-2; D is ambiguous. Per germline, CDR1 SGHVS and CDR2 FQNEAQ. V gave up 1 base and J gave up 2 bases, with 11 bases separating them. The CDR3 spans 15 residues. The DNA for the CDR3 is TGTGCCAGCAGCTTAGGACGGTCCAACAACTATGGCTACACCTTC. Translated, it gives CASSLGRSNNYGYTF.

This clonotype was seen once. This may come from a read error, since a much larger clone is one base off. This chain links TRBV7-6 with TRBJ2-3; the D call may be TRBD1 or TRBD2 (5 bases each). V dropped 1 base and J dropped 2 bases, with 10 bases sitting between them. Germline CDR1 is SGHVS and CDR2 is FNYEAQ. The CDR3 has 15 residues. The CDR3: CASSLVSGHTDTQYF. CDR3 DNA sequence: TGTGCCAGCAGCTTAGTTTCGGGGCACACAGATACGCAGTATTTT.

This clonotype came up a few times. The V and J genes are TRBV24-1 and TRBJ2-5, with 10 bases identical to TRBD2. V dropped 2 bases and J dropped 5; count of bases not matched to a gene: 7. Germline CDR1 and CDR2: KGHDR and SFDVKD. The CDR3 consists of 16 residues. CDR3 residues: CATSDSSGGPPETQYF. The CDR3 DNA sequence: TGTGCCACCAGTGATTCTAGCGGGGGACCTCCCGAGACCCAGTACTTC.

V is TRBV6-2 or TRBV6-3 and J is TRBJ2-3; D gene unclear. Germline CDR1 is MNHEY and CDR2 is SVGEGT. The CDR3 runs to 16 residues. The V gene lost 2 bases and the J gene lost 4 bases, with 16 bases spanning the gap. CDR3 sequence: CASSYEVALRADTQYF. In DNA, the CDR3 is TGTGCCAGCAGTTACGAAGTAGCTCTGAGAGCAGATACGCAGTATTTT.

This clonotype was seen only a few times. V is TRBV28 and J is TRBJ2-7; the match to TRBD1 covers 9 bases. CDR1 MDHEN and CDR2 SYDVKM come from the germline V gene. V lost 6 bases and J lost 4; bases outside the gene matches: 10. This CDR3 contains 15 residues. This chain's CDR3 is CASSPNPGQGYEQYF. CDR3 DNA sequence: TGTGCCAGCAGCCCAAACCCGGGACAGGGTTACGAGCAGTACTTC.

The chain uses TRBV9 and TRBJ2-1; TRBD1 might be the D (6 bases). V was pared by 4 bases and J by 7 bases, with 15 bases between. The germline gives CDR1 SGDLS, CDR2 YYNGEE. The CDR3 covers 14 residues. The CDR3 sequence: CASSRFTGSNEQFF. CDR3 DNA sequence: TGTGCCAGCAGCCGTTTCACAGGGAGTAATGAGCAGTTCTTC.

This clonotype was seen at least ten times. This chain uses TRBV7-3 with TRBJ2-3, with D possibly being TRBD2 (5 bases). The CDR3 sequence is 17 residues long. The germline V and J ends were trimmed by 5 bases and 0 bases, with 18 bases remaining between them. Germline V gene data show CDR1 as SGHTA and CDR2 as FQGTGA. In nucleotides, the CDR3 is TGTGCCAGCAGCAGCGGACTTGGAGTAGCGAGCACAGATACGCAGTATTTT. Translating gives CASSSGLGVASTDTQYF.

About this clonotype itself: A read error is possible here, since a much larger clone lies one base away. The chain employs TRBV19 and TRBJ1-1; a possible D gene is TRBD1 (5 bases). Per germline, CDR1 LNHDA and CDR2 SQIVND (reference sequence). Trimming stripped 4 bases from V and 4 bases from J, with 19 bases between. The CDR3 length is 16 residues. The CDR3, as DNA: TGTGCCAGTAGTAGTTTGACAGTCGATTCTATCACTGAAGCTTTCTTT. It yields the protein CASSSLTVDSITEAFF.

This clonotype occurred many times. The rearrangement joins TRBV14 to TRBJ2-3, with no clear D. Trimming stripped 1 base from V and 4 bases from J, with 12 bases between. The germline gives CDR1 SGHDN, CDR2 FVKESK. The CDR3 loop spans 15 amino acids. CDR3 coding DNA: TGTGCCAGCAGCCAAGCCGTTTTCGCGGCAGATACGCAGTATTTT. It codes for CASSQAVFAADTQYF.

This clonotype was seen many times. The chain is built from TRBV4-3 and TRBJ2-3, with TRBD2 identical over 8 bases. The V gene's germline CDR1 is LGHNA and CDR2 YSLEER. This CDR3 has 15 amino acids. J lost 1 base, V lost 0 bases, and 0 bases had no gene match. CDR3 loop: CASSQDSGGTDTQYF. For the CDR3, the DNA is TGCGCCAGCAGCCAAGATAGCGGGGGCACAGATACGCAGTATTTT.

CDR3: CASSPSQGDTEAFF. The CDR3 DNA reads as TGCGCCAGCAGCCCCAGTCAGGGCGACACTGAAGCTTTCTTT. The J gene is TRBJ1-1, the V gene TRBV4-1, with D possibly TRBD1 on 5 matching bases. CDR3 length equals 14 residues. V lost 4 bases to trimming and J lost 3 bases, with 12 bases between them. Germline loops: CDR1 MGHRA, CDR2 YSYEKL.

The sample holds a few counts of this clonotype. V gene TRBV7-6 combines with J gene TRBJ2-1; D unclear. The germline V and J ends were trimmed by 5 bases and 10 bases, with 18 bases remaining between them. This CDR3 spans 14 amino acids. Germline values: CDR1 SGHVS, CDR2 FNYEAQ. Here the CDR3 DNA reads TGTGCCAGCAGCCAGGCATCGGCTAGGTGGGAGCAGTTCTTC. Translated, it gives CASSQASARWEQFF.

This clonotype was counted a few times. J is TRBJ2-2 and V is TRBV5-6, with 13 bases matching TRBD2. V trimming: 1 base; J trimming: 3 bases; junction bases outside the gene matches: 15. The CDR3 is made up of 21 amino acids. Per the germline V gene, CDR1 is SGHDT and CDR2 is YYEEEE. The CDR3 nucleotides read TGTGCCAGCAGCTTGATAAAACCAAAAGGGACTAGCGGGAAGTACACCGGGGAGCTGTTTTTT. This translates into CASSLIKPKGTSGKYTGELFF.

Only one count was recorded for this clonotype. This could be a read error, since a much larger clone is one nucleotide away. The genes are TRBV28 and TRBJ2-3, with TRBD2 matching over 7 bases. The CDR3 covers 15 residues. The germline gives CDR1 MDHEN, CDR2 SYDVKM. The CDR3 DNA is TGTGCCAGCAGTTTAAGCGGGGACTACACAGGTACGCAGTATTTT. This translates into CASSLSGDYTGTQYF.

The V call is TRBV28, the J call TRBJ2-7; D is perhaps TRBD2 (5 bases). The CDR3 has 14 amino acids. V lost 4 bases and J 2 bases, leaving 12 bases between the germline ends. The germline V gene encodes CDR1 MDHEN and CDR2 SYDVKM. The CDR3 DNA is TGTGCCAGCAGTTCGGGGTTTCAGACCTACGAGCAGTACTTC. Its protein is CASSSGFQTYEQYF.

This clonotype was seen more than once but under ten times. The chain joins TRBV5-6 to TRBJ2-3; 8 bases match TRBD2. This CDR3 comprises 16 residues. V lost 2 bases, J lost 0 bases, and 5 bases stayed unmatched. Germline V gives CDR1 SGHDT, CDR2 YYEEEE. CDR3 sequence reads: CASSLSSGWSTDTQYF. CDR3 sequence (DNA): TGTGCCAGCAGCTTATCTAGCGGGTGGAGCACAGATACGCAGTATTTT.